A selection of T cell receptor beta chains follows, all from one sample in a study of blood T cells in healthy people across ages. TCRdb re-analysed the 5' RACE reads in MiXCR, keeping a single row per CDR3 protein. The table has a few hundred thousand distinct CDR3 sequences, 25% to 35% seen once. This sample also appeared in a second study, on T cells of mothers and their children.

The sequencing sample was made of blood. The receptors originated from a boy aged 2-15 years in good health. Each CDR3 is given with its conserved first and last residue. The D gene is left open where the match is weak. The listing skips clone size in some rows; elsewhere it reads once, few, many or a size class.

v_call: TRBV4-1; j_call: TRBJ1-6; clone_size: few; d_call: TRBD1; cdr3_nt: TGCGCCAGCAGCCACATATTGGACAGGGATAATTCACCCCTCCACTTT; cdr3_aa: CASSHILDRDNSPLHF
v_call: TRBV12-3/TRBV12-4; j_call: TRBJ2-7; clone_size: NA; d_call: TRBD1; cdr3_nt: TGTGCCAGCAGGAAGACAGGGGCGGACTCCTACGAGCAGTACTTC; cdr3_aa: CASRKTGADSYEQYF
v_call: TRBV12-3/TRBV12-4; j_call: TRBJ1-3; clone_size: NA; d_call: TRBD1; cdr3_nt: TGTGCCAGCAGTAAGGACAGGAGCTCTGGAAACACCATATATTTT; cdr3_aa: CASSKDRSSGNTIYF
v_call: TRBV19; j_call: TRBJ1-1; clone_size: once; d_call: TRBD1; cdr3_nt: TGTGCCACCTCGGACAGGGGGCACACTGAAGCTTTCTTT; cdr3_aa: CATSDRGHTEAFF
v_call: TRBV12-3/TRBV12-4; j_call: TRBJ1-2; clone_size: NA; d_call: NA; cdr3_nt: TGTGCCAGCAGCCGGCATTACATCCATGGCTACACCTTC; cdr3_aa: CASSRHYIHGYTF
v_call: TRBV7-9; j_call: TRBJ2-4; clone_size: NA; d_call: NA; cdr3_nt: TGTGCCAGCAGCCCGGACGGGGTCGGCAAAAACATTCAGTACTTC; cdr3_aa: CASSPDGVGKNIQYF
v_call: TRBV9; j_call: TRBJ2-4; clone_size: NA; d_call: TRBD1; cdr3_nt: TGTGCCAGCAGCGTCGCCGGGACAGGGGATATTCAGTACTTC; cdr3_aa: CASSVAGTGDIQYF
v_call: TRBV7-2; j_call: TRBJ2-5; clone_size: few; d_call: TRBD2; cdr3_nt: TGTGCCAGCAGCCCGACTAGCGGGACGGGGTACGGGGAGTTCTTC; cdr3_aa: CASSPTSGTGYGEFF
v_call: TRBV20-1; j_call: TRBJ1-1; clone_size: few; d_call: NA; cdr3_nt: TGCAGTGCTAGTTTGGGGGAAGGGAACACTGAAGCTTTCTTT; cdr3_aa: CSASLGEGNTEAFF
v_call: TRBV15; j_call: TRBJ2-1; clone_size: few; d_call: NA; cdr3_nt: TGTGCCACCAGCAGAGATAGGGGTCCCTACAATGAGCAGTTCTTC; cdr3_aa: CATSRDRGPYNEQFF
v_call: TRBV2; j_call: TRBJ1-5; clone_size: NA; d_call: NA; cdr3_nt: TGTGCCAGCCGAGGAGGTAGGAGACAGCCCCAGCATTTT; cdr3_aa: CASRGGRRQPQHF
v_call: TRBV2; j_call: TRBJ2-1; clone_size: few; d_call: NA; cdr3_nt: TGTGCCAGCAGTGAGACTTTCGGAAGCTCCTACAATGAGCAGTTCTTC; cdr3_aa: CASSETFGSSYNEQFF
v_call: TRBV24-1; j_call: TRBJ1-2; clone_size: NA; d_call: NA; cdr3_nt: TGTGCCACCAGTGATTTGCCAATAGGTTGGCGCTATGGCTACACCTTC; cdr3_aa: CATSDLPIGWRYGYTF
v_call: TRBV7-9; j_call: TRBJ1-1; clone_size: few; d_call: NA; cdr3_nt: TGTGCCAGCAGCGCCACTGCAGGGTGGGCTGAAGCTTTCTTT; cdr3_aa: CASSATAGWAEAFF
v_call: TRBV21-1; j_call: TRBJ1-1; clone_size: NA; d_call: NA; cdr3_nt: TGTGCCAGCAGCGAAACGCACCGGGGAGGTACTGAAGCTTTCTTT; cdr3_aa: CASSETHRGGTEAFF
v_call: TRBV29-1; j_call: TRBJ2-2; clone_size: few; d_call: NA; cdr3_nt: TGCAGCGTTGTCAAGGGTATCGGGGAGCTGTTTTTT; cdr3_aa: CSVVKGIGELFF
v_call: TRBV5-1; j_call: TRBJ2-7; clone_size: NA; d_call: TRBD1; cdr3_nt: TGCGCCAGCAGCTTCGGGACAGGGGGGGAGCAGTACTTC; cdr3_aa: CASSFGTGGEQYF
v_call: TRBV19; j_call: TRBJ1-4; clone_size: once; d_call: NA; cdr3_nt: TGTGCCAGTAGTGTACAGGGACGGGGGAATGAAAAACTGTTTTTT; cdr3_aa: CASSVQGRGNEKLFF
v_call: TRBV9; j_call: TRBJ2-5; clone_size: NA; d_call: NA; cdr3_nt: TGTGCCAGCAGCGTAGAAGCAGGCCCCTCATACGAGACCCAGTACTTC; cdr3_aa: CASSVEAGPSYETQYF
v_call: TRBV7-2; j_call: TRBJ2-3; clone_size: NA; d_call: NA; cdr3_nt: TGTGCCAGCAGCTACCGCTTGGGGGGGGCCACAGATACGCAGTATTTT; cdr3_aa: CASSYRLGGATDTQYF
v_call: TRBV19; j_call: TRBJ2-3; clone_size: few; d_call: NA; cdr3_nt: TGTGCCAGTAGTGGCCCCGGACGGGCCACAGATACGCAGTATTTT; cdr3_aa: CASSGPGRATDTQYF
v_call: TRBV14; j_call: TRBJ2-7; clone_size: few; d_call: TRBD2; cdr3_nt: TGTGCCAGCAGCCACAGCGGGGTCGAGCAGTACTTC; cdr3_aa: CASSHSGVEQYF
v_call: TRBV3-1; j_call: TRBJ1-2; clone_size: NA; d_call: NA; cdr3_nt: TGTGCCAGCAGCCAAGAGTCCGCTGGCTACACCTTC; cdr3_aa: CASSQESAGYTF
v_call: TRBV7-9; j_call: TRBJ2-5; clone_size: NA; d_call: TRBD2; cdr3_nt: TGTGCCAGCAGCTTCCCGGGACTAGCGGGAGATATCCAAGAGACCCAGTACTTC; cdr3_aa: CASSFPGLAGDIQETQYF
v_call: TRBV5-1; j_call: TRBJ2-5; clone_size: NA; d_call: NA; cdr3_nt: TGCGCCAGCAGCTTGTCGGGTTCCCAGTACCAAGAGACCCAGTACTTC; cdr3_aa: CASSLSGSQYQETQYF
v_call: TRBV4-3; j_call: TRBJ2-7; clone_size: many; d_call: TRBD2; cdr3_nt: TGCGCCAGCAGCCAAGATGGTCCGGTAGGACTAGCGGGAAGCTCCTACGAGCAGTACTTC; cdr3_aa: CASSQDGPVGLAGSSYEQYF
v_call: TRBV20-1; j_call: TRBJ1-2; clone_size: few; d_call: NA; cdr3_nt: TGCAGTGCTAGAGATGGGGGGCTAAGCTATGGCTACACCTTC; cdr3_aa: CSARDGGLSYGYTF
v_call: TRBV28; j_call: TRBJ2-1; clone_size: NA; d_call: NA; cdr3_nt: TGTGCCGGCCAGGGGCGGCGCAATGAGCAGTTCTTC; cdr3_aa: CAGQGRRNEQFF
v_call: TRBV27; j_call: TRBJ2-1; clone_size: NA; d_call: TRBD2; cdr3_nt: TGTGCCAGCAGTCCCCTTCTGCCGCGTAGCGGGAGGGGAAATGAGCAGTTCTTC; cdr3_aa: CASSPLLPRSGRGNEQFF
v_call: TRBV15; j_call: TRBJ2-7; clone_size: NA; d_call: NA; cdr3_nt: TGTGCCACCAGCGCTCGGCGGGGATCGGCCGAGCAGTACTTC; cdr3_aa: CATSARRGSAEQYF
v_call: TRBV5-5; j_call: TRBJ2-4; clone_size: few; d_call: NA; cdr3_nt: TGTGCCAGCAGCCAGGCCCTGGCGGCCAAAAACATTCAGTACTTC; cdr3_aa: CASSQALAAKNIQYF
v_call: TRBV28; j_call: TRBJ2-7; clone_size: once; d_call: NA; cdr3_nt: TGTGCCAGCAGGCGCCTCAGGTGGTCCCGATACGAGCAGTACTTC; cdr3_aa: CASRRLRWSRYEQYF
v_call: TRBV7-9; j_call: TRBJ1-3; clone_size: few; d_call: NA; cdr3_nt: TGTGCCAGCAGCTACCTCTTGGGGGACCTCTCGTCTGGAAACACCATATATTTT; cdr3_aa: CASSYLLGDLSSGNTIYF
v_call: TRBV6-4; j_call: TRBJ1-6; clone_size: NA; d_call: NA; cdr3_nt: TGTGCCAGCAGTGTGGGGCAGAATAATTCACCCCTCCACTTT; cdr3_aa: CASSVGQNNSPLHF
v_call: TRBV24-1; j_call: TRBJ2-3; clone_size: few; d_call: NA; cdr3_nt: TGTGCCACCAGTGGCGGGGGCGCAACAGATACGCAGTATTTT; cdr3_aa: CATSGGGATDTQYF
v_call: TRBV12-3/TRBV12-4; j_call: TRBJ2-5; clone_size: few; d_call: TRBD2; cdr3_nt: TGTGCCAGCAGTGGACTAGCGGGAATCGCAGAGACCCAGTACTTC; cdr3_aa: CASSGLAGIAETQYF
v_call: TRBV6-5; j_call: TRBJ1-1; clone_size: few; d_call: TRBD1; cdr3_nt: TGTGCCAGCAGGAGGGGGCTGAAGGTCACTGAAGCTTTCTTT; cdr3_aa: CASRRGLKVTEAFF
v_call: TRBV10-3; j_call: TRBJ2-5; clone_size: NA; d_call: NA; cdr3_nt: TGTGCCATCAGGGGGCCAGATCAACAAGAGACCCAGTACTTC; cdr3_aa: CAIRGPDQQETQYF
v_call: TRBV30; j_call: TRBJ2-1; clone_size: few; d_call: NA; cdr3_nt: TGTGCCAGGCCCCCCGTTGAAGCGGCGGAGATATACAATGAGCAGTTCTTC; cdr3_aa: CARPPVEAAEIYNEQFF
v_call: TRBV6-6; j_call: TRBJ2-1; clone_size: few; d_call: NA; cdr3_nt: TGTGCCAGCAGCTCATGGGTCGGCGGGTCCTACAATGAGCAGTTCTTC; cdr3_aa: CASSSWVGGSYNEQFF
v_call: TRBV5-8; j_call: TRBJ2-5; clone_size: NA; d_call: TRBD1; cdr3_nt: TGTGCCAGCAGCCCAAAGGGGGCAGGGGGCTGGGAGACCCAGTACTTC; cdr3_aa: CASSPKGAGGWETQYF
v_call: TRBV6-6; j_call: TRBJ2-7; clone_size: many; d_call: TRBD1; cdr3_nt: TGTGCCAGCAGTTTGACAGGGAAGAACTCCTACGAGCAGTACTTC; cdr3_aa: CASSLTGKNSYEQYF
v_call: TRBV7-8; j_call: TRBJ1-4; clone_size: NA; d_call: NA; cdr3_nt: TGTGCCAGCAGCTTAGGGGACGGAGAAAATGAAAAACTGTTTTTT; cdr3_aa: CASSLGDGENEKLFF
v_call: TRBV10-3; j_call: TRBJ2-2; clone_size: few; d_call: TRBD1; cdr3_nt: TGTGCCATCAGCACAGGGGGCTCCGGGGAGCTGTTTTTT; cdr3_aa: CAISTGGSGELFF
v_call: TRBV27; j_call: TRBJ2-7; clone_size: NA; d_call: TRBD2; cdr3_nt: TGTGCCAGCAGTCCCCTAGCGGGAGAAAGAGGAGGCTCCTACGAGCAGTACTTC; cdr3_aa: CASSPLAGERGGSYEQYF
v_call: TRBV5-1; j_call: TRBJ2-7; clone_size: few; d_call: NA; cdr3_nt: TGCGCCAGCAGCTTGATTAGCGGTCCTCTCGAGCAGTACTTC; cdr3_aa: CASSLISGPLEQYF
v_call: TRBV24-1; j_call: TRBJ2-5; clone_size: few; d_call: NA; cdr3_nt: TGTGCCACCAGTGTGAGAGGTCAAGAGACCCAGTACTTC; cdr3_aa: CATSVRGQETQYF
v_call: TRBV30; j_call: TRBJ2-1; clone_size: many; d_call: TRBD2; cdr3_nt: TGTGCCTGGAGTGGGGCTAGCGGGGGGGCCAGCTACAATGAGCAGTTCTTC; cdr3_aa: CAWSGASGGASYNEQFF
v_call: TRBV20-1; j_call: TRBJ2-6; clone_size: NA; d_call: TRBD1; cdr3_nt: TGCAGTGCCCAAGGGGGCGCCGGCTCTGGGGCCAACGTCCTGACTTTC; cdr3_aa: CSAQGGAGSGANVLTF
v_call: TRBV10-3; j_call: TRBJ2-1; clone_size: NA; d_call: TRBD1; cdr3_nt: TGTGCCATCAGTGGGGGGACAGGTGTATCCTACAATGAGCAGTTCTTC; cdr3_aa: CAISGGTGVSYNEQFF
v_call: TRBV14; j_call: TRBJ2-5; clone_size: NA; d_call: NA; cdr3_nt: TGTGCCAGCAGCCGGGGACACAGGGAGACCCAGTACTTC; cdr3_aa: CASSRGHRETQYF
v_call: TRBV29-1; j_call: TRBJ2-7; clone_size: few; d_call: NA; cdr3_nt: TGCAGCGTTGAAGATGGGACGGGGACCTACGAGCAGTACTTC; cdr3_aa: CSVEDGTGTYEQYF
v_call: TRBV6-2/TRBV6-3; j_call: TRBJ2-7; clone_size: few; d_call: TRBD1; cdr3_nt: TGTGCCGGGCGGGACAGGAGCTCCTACGAGCAGTACTTC; cdr3_aa: CAGRDRSSYEQYF
v_call: TRBV7-9; j_call: TRBJ2-5; clone_size: NA; d_call: TRBD1; cdr3_nt: TGTGCCAGCAGCTTACCCGGGACAGGGGGCCGGGAGACCCAGTACTTC; cdr3_aa: CASSLPGTGGRETQYF
v_call: TRBV7-9; j_call: TRBJ1-5; clone_size: NA; d_call: NA; cdr3_nt: TGTGCCAGCAGCTTCGGACTCGATCAGCCCCAGCATTTT; cdr3_aa: CASSFGLDQPQHF
v_call: TRBV10-2; j_call: TRBJ2-1; clone_size: NA; d_call: NA; cdr3_nt: TGCGCCAGCAGTGGATCTTCCGGCGGGTACAATGAGCAGTTCTTC; cdr3_aa: CASSGSSGGYNEQFF
v_call: TRBV3-1; j_call: TRBJ2-2; clone_size: NA; d_call: TRBD2; cdr3_nt: TGTGCCAGCAGCCCCCGCGGGGGGCGAACGGAGCTGTTTTTT; cdr3_aa: CASSPRGGRTELFF
v_call: TRBV6-1; j_call: TRBJ2-5; clone_size: NA; d_call: TRBD2; cdr3_nt: TGTGCCAGCAGTGTTGGGACTAGCGCAAAACAAGAGACCCAGTACTTC; cdr3_aa: CASSVGTSAKQETQYF
v_call: TRBV20-1; j_call: TRBJ1-1; clone_size: NA; d_call: TRBD1; cdr3_nt: TGCAGTGCAAGCCGGGACAGGGGCACTGAAGCTTTCTTT; cdr3_aa: CSASRDRGTEAFF
v_call: TRBV12-3/TRBV12-4; j_call: TRBJ2-1; clone_size: few; d_call: TRBD2; cdr3_nt: TGCGGGTCGAAGCGGGAGGGCCCTGAGCAGTTCTTC; cdr3_aa: CGSKREGPEQFF